The rows below give T cell receptor beta chains drawn from one sample of a study of T-cell memory formation after mild COVID-19. TCRdb fed the 5' RACE reads into MiXCR, producing one record per CDR3 protein. Among a few hundred thousand distinct CDR3 sequences listed, approximately 29% were seen once. Sequencing used PBMCs or a T cell subset sorted from them (not recorded which). The receptors derive from an adult woman who had mild COVID-19 (a few samples of this study predate the infection). Cell type and time point are not known. CDR3s include the opening cysteine and the closing phenylalanine or tryptophan. The order of the fields is CDR3 length, V gene, J gene, D gene, clone size, CDR3 protein, CDR3 DNA. D genes are given only for firm matches. Only some rows state a clone size, as once, few, many or a class for expanded clones.

14	TRBV5-5	TRBJ2-3	NA	NA	CASSLVVGTDTQYF	TGTGCCAGCAGCTTGGTGGTGGGAACAGATACGCAGTATTTT
15	TRBV20-1	TRBJ2-1	TRBD2	few	CSAHLSGRVHNEQFF	TGCAGTGCCCACCTGAGCGGGAGGGTCCACAATGAGCAGTTCTTC
16	TRBV12-3/TRBV12-4	TRBJ2-2	TRBD1	few	CASSPGTGIGTGELFF	TGTGCCAGCAGCCCCGGGACAGGGATAGGCACCGGGGAGCTGTTTTTT
15	TRBV24-1	TRBJ2-1	TRBD2	NA	CATSLPAGGHNEQFF	TGTGCCACCAGTCTTCCCGCGGGGGGCCACAATGAGCAGTTCTTC
14	TRBV28	TRBJ1-5	NA	NA	CASSPHRSNQPQHF	TGTGCCAGCAGTCCCCACAGGAGCAATCAGCCCCAGCATTTT
13	TRBV29-1	TRBJ1-1	NA	NA	CKTTYRGGTEAFF	TGCAAAACCACGTATCGGGGGGGCACTGAAGCTTTCTTT
16	TRBV7-9	TRBJ2-1	TRBD2	NA	CASSLALAGTYNEQFF	TGTGCCAGCAGCTTAGCCCTAGCGGGGACCTACAATGAGCAGTTCTTC
15	TRBV2	TRBJ2-1	NA	few	CASRVPAGAYNEQFF	TGTGCCAGCAGAGTCCCGGCAGGGGCATACAATGAGCAGTTCTTC
14	TRBV12-3/TRBV12-4	TRBJ2-2	TRBD1	few	CASRGTGNTGELFF	TGTGCCAGCAGGGGGACAGGGAACACCGGGGAGCTGTTTTTT
15	TRBV29-1	TRBJ1-1	NA	NA	CSVAGSRQSNTEAFF	TGCAGCGTTGCTGGGTCTCGACAGTCGAACACTGAAGCTTTCTTT
13	TRBV12-3/TRBV12-4	TRBJ2-5	TRBD1	NA	CASRGRGQETQYF	TGTGCCAGCAGGGGCAGGGGGCAAGAGACCCAGTACTTC
11	TRBV20-1	TRBJ2-1	NA	few	CSATDGHEQFF	TGCAGTGCGACGGACGGGCATGAGCAGTTCTTC
14	TRBV4-2	TRBJ2-7	TRBD2	few	CASSQLLAGGEQYF	TGTGCCAGCAGCCAACTACTAGCGGGAGGCGAGCAGTACTTC
15	TRBV27	TRBJ2-5	NA	NA	CASSSVLGLQETQYF	TGTGCCAGCAGTTCAGTCCTGGGACTTCAAGAGACCCAGTACTTC
15	TRBV20-1	TRBJ1-1	NA	few	CSARSGGRADTEAFF	TGCAGTGCTAGATCTGGGGGGCGCGCGGACACTGAAGCTTTCTTT
12	TRBV11-2	TRBJ2-7	NA	NA	CATPSPRDEQYF	TGTGCCACCCCCAGTCCGCGAGACGAGCAGTACTTC